Presented here are 2 T cell receptor beta chains from one specimen sequenced in a study of T cells after yellow fever vaccination. TCRdb used MiXCR to reprocess the 5' RACE reads, holding one entry per CDR3 protein. The sample holds approximately 550,000 distinct CDR3 sequences, 13% seen once. Sequences were derived from PBMCs, sampled on the day of the yellow fever booster vaccination. These receptors were collected from a man in his thirties or forties who received the YFV17D yellow fever vaccine.

This clonotype has just a few counts. This chain joins TRBV2 and TRBJ2-1, with 11 bases that match TRBD2. From germline, CDR1 is SNHLY and CDR2 FYNNEI. CDR3 size: 14 residues. The V segment lost 6 bases and the J segment 6 bases; nucleotides outside the gene matches: 4. CDR3 sequence: CASRTSGSGNEQFF. DNA for the CDR3: TGTGCCAGCAGAACTAGCGGGAGCGGCAATGAGCAGTTCTTC.

The gene calls are TRBV11-1 and TRBJ2-5; 7 nucleotides match TRBD1. The length of the CDR3 is 14 residues. From germline, CDR1 is SGHAT and CDR2 FQDESV (reference sequence). V lost 5 bases, J lost 5 bases, and 8 bases stayed unmatched. CDR3 sequence reads: CASSRQGSRETQYF. Here the CDR3 DNA reads TGTGCCAGCAGCCGACAGGGATCTAGGGAGACCCAGTACTTC.